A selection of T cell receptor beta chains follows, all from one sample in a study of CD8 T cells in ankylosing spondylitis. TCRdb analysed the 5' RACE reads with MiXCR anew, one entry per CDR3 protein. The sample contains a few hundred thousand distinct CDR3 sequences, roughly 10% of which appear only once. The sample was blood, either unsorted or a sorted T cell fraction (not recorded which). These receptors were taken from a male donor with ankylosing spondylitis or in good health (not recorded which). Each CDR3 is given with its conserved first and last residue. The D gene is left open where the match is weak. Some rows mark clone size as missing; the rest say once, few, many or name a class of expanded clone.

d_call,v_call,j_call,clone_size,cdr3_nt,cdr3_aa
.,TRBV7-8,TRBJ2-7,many,TGTGCCAGCAGCTTAGACACAGGTTTCTCCTACGAGCAGTACTTC,CASSLDTGFSYEQYF
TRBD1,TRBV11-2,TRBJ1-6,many,TGTGCCAGCAGCGTGGGACAGGGGGTAGGCAAGACCCTCCACTTT,CASSVGQGVGKTLHF
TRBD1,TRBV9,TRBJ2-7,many,TGTGCCAGCAGCGTAGGGACAGGGGCAACCTACGAGCAGTACTTC,CASSVGTGATYEQYF
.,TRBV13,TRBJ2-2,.,TGTGCCAGCAAAGTCGGACAAAGAATCGCGAACACCGGGGAGCTGTTTTTT,CASKVGQRIANTGELFF
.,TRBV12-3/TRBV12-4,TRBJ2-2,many,TGTGCCAGCAGTTTTCAGGGGTGGACCGGGGAGCTGTTTTTT,CASSFQGWTGELFF
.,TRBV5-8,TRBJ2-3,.,TGTGCCAGCAGTCTGGGAGTCCGGAGCACAGATACGCAGTATTTT,CASSLGVRSTDTQYF
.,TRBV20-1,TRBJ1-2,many,TGCAGTGCTGGCCTTCCGGGCCGGGGCTATGGCTACACCTTC,CSAGLPGRGYGYTF
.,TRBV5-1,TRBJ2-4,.,TGCGCCAGCAGCTTAGGGGGACTAGCCAAAAACATTCAGTACTTC,CASSLGGLAKNIQYF
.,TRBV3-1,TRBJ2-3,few,TGTGCCAGCAGCCCGAGGACAGACGGCACAGATACGCAGTATTTT,CASSPRTDGTDTQYF
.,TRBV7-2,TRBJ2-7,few,TGTGCCAGCAGACGGACAAGCTACGAGCAGTACTTC,CASRRTSYEQYF
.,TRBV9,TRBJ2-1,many,TGTGCCAGCAGCGTAGCTCCAGGGTTAAACAATGAGCAGTTCTTC,CASSVAPGLNNEQFF
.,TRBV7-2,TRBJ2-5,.,TGTGCCAGCAGCTTAGAGGCAGGGACGAAGGAGACCCAGTACTTC,CASSLEAGTKETQYF
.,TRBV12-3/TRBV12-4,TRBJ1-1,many,TGTGCCAGCACCCCTTCTGAGGGACGTGAAACTTTCTTT,CASTPSEGRETFF
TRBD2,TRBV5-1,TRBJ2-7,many,TGCGCCAGCAGCGTCGGGACTAGCGGGATCGAGCAGTACTTC,CASSVGTSGIEQYF
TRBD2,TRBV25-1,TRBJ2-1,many,TGTGCCAGCAGTCTAGCGGGGATTGACAATGAGCAGTTCTTC,CASSLAGIDNEQFF